Following are 27 T cell receptor beta chains from one sample sequenced in a study of T-cell reconstitution after alpha-beta-depleted transplantation in children. Unique molecular identifiers were used to barcode this TCRbeta library. TCRdb used MiXCR to reprocess the PCR reads, holding one entry per CDR3 protein. Among approximately 110,000 distinct CDR3 sequences listed, under 30% were seen once. The sequenced sample was PBMCs, mostly from graft donor cells, obtained 180 days after TCRalphabeta/CD19-depleted stem cell transplant. The source is a male patient aged 2-15 years who had a stem cell transplant for chronic granulomatous disease, so the T cells may come from the graft donor.

This clonotype was seen at least ten times. This chain joins TRBV20-1 and TRBJ1-1, with D uncertain. From germline, CDR1 is DFQATT and CDR2 SNEGSKA (reference sequence). CDR3 length: 13 residues. Trimming took off 0 bases at V and 3 bases at J, with 8 bases between the two ends. CDR3 sequence (DNA): TGCAGTGCTAGAGAGGTGAGGTACACTGAAGCTTTCTTT. This encodes CSAREVRYTEAFF.

The chain is built from TRBV5-1 and TRBJ2-2; unclear D gene. The CDR3 extends over 15 amino acids. V lost 4 bases, J lost 2 bases, and 12 bases lay in between. Germline CDR1 and CDR2: SGHRS and YFSETQ. The CDR3 spells CASSPVGLNTGELFF. The CDR3, as DNA: TGCGCCAGCAGCCCTGTAGGGCTTAACACCGGGGAGCTGTTTTTT.

The chain links TRBV2 to TRBJ2-7, with D unresolved. V dropped 2 bases and J dropped 0 bases, with 8 bases sitting between them. Germline V gives CDR1 SNHLY, CDR2 FYNNEI. The CDR3 runs 14 residues. CDR3 loop: CASSEILGSYEQYF. The CDR3 DNA reads TGTGCCAGCAGTGAAATACTTGGCTCCTACGAGCAGTACTTC.

This clonotype was found a few times. The chain joins TRBV9 to TRBJ2-3; 8 bases align to TRBD2. CDR1 SGDLS and CDR2 YYNGEE come from the germline V gene. With V trimmed by 0 bases and J by 11 bases, 2 bases remained unmatched. The CDR3 is 12 amino acids. The CDR3 DNA is TGTGCCAGCAGCGTAGATGCGGGGGGGCAGTATTTT. Protein sequence: CASSVDAGGQYF. The complete variable domain, with remaining parts taken from reference TRBV9 and TRBJ2-3, reads DSGVTQTPKHLITATGQRVTLRCSPRSGDLSVYWYQQSLDQGLQFLIQYYNGEERAKGNILERFSAQQFPDLHSELNLSSLELGDSALYFCASSVDAGGQYFGPGTRLTVL.

This clonotype was seen repeatedly, ten times or more. The V and J genes are TRBV5-1 and TRBJ2-7; D unclear. The germline V and J ends were trimmed by 1 base and 0 bases, with 5 bases remaining between them. Germline V lookup: CDR1 SGHRS, CDR2 YFSETQ. The CDR3 totals 13 residues. CDR3 loop: CASSLTTSYEQYF. DNA of the CDR3: TGCGCCAGCAGCTTGACCACCTCCTACGAGCAGTACTTC. Together with reference TRBV5-1 and TRBJ2-7, the CDR3 gives the full variable domain: KAGVTQTPRYLIKTRGQQVTLSCSPISGHRSVSWYQQTPGQGLQFLFEYFSETQRNKGNFPGRFSGRQFSNSRSEMNVSTLELGDSALYLCASSLTTSYEQYFGPGTRLTVT.

The DNA of the CDR3 is TGTGCCAGCAGGGATGGGGACAGGGGAGTATCGAATGAAAAACTGTTTTTT. This codes for CASRDGDRGVSNEKLFF. This chain joins TRBV4-2 and TRBJ1-4; 10 bases are shared with TRBD1. Looked up from germline, CDR1 is LGHNA and CDR2 is YNFKEQ. Germline trimming cut 6 bases from V and 5 bases from J; bases unmatched to any gene: 12. The CDR3 is 17 amino acids.

This clonotype was detected ten times or more. The V gene is TRBV9, the J gene TRBJ2-2; no definite D call. CDR3 length: 16 residues. Germline CDR1 SGDLS, CDR2 YYNGEE. With 3 bases removed from V and 0 bases from J, the gap between germline ends came to 12 bases. CDR3 coding DNA: TGTGCCAGCAGCGCACAGACCCCCTCGAACACCGGGGAGCTGTTTTTT. Translated, it gives CASSAQTPSNTGELFF.

This clonotype has a count of ten or more. This sequence joins TRBV29-1 and TRBJ2-3, with D possibly matching TRBD2 (5 bases). The CDR3 loop spans 14 amino acids. The V gene lost 7 bases and the J gene lost 0 bases, with 14 bases spanning the gap. Per germline, CDR1 SQVTM and CDR2 ANQGSEA. The CDR3 nucleotides are TGCAGCGGCCGGGATGGCTCTAGCACAGATACGCAGTATTTT. Residues: CSGRDGSSTDTQYF.

This clonotype has at least ten counts. The chain recombines TRBV5-1 with TRBJ2-7; D perhaps matches TRBD2 (6 bases). The CDR3 has 14 residues. In germline, CDR1 is SGHRS, CDR2 YFSETQ. V was pared by 4 bases and J by 2 bases, with 13 bases between. CDR3 DNA sequence: TGCGCCAGCAGCCGGACGGGACTTACCTACGAGCAGTACTTC. Its translation is CASSRTGLTYEQYF.

This clonotype was counted only a few times. The J gene is TRBJ2-1, the V gene TRBV18, with a weak D call TRBD2 (6 bases). Germline V lookup: CDR1 KGHSH, CDR2 LQKENI. This CDR3 has 17 residues. The germline V and J ends were trimmed by 2 bases and 4 bases, with 18 bases remaining between them. The DNA of the CDR3 is TGTGCCAGCTCACCAATCCCGGGACTTCTCCTATACAATGAGCAGTTCTTC. It specifies CASSPIPGLLLYNEQFF.

This chain joins TRBV5-1 and TRBJ1-6; the D is unclear. There are 17 residues in the CDR3. The V and J ends lost 1 base and 1 base respectively, with 12 bases between them. CDR1 and CDR2 from the germline V gene are SGHRS and YFSETQ. CDR3: CASSLIGRGSYNSPLHF. In DNA form, the CDR3 reads TGCGCCAGCAGCTTGATTGGACGGGGATCCTATAATTCACCCCTCCACTTT.

This chain connects TRBV6-4 to TRBJ2-2; D remains unclear. Germline CDR1 is MRHNA and CDR2 is SNTAGT. V lost 2 bases and J 1 base, leaving 5 bases between the germline ends. The CDR3 is 14 residues long. The CDR3 nucleotides are TGTGCCAGCAGTGACGGAGAGAACACCGGGGAGCTGTTTTTT. This translates into CASSDGENTGELFF.

This clonotype was observed a few times. The chain uses TRBV10-3 and TRBJ1-2, with D tentatively TRBD1 (5 bases). V was shortened by 10 bases and J by 4 bases, with 13 bases between the two germline ends. Germline V gene sequence: CDR1 ENHRY, CDR2 SYGVKD. There are 12 residues in the CDR3. CDR3 in amino acids: CATSTVIYGYTF. The DNA of the CDR3 is TGTGCCACCTCGACAGTAATCTATGGCTACACCTTC.

The rearrangement links TRBV12-3 or TRBV12-4 to TRBJ2-2, with no clear D. Between the trimmed V and J ends, which lost 6 bases and 7 bases, there was a span of 9 bases. The CDR3 is 12 amino acids. Here the CDR3 reads CASRSGIGELFF. CDR3 nucleotide sequence: TGTGCCAGCAGGAGTGGGATCGGGGAGCTGTTTTTT.

J is TRBJ2-5 and V is TRBV9; D ambiguous. V lost 3 bases and J 4 bases, leaving 13 bases between the germline ends. The germline V gene encodes CDR1 SGDLS and CDR2 YYNGEE. The CDR3 spans 14 residues. CDR3 region: CASSAGISGETQYF. Here the CDR3 DNA reads TGTGCCAGCAGCGCTGGGATCAGTGGAGAGACCCAGTACTTC.

J is TRBJ2-2 and V is TRBV20-1; 9 bases are shared with TRBD1. The CDR3 has 15 amino acids. The germline V gene has CDR1 DFQATT and CDR2 SNEGSKA (reference sequence). V lost 2 bases to trimming and J lost 3 bases; unmatched junction nucleotides: 4. The CDR3 sequence: CSARRTGVDTGELFF. The CDR3 DNA sequence: TGCAGTGCTAGAAGGACAGGGGTCGACACCGGGGAGCTGTTTTTT.

The rearrangement joins TRBV7-9 to TRBJ2-1; TRBD1 matches at 8 bases. Germline assignment: CDR1 SEHNR and CDR2 FQNEAQ (reference sequence). Unmatched junction bases numbered 11, after V lost 1 base and J lost 6 bases. The CDR3 contains 17 residues. The CDR3 DNA sequence: TGTGCCAGCAGCTTAGAATTTCGACAGGGGTACTTCAATGAGCAGTTCTTC. Amino acids: CASSLEFRQGYFNEQFF.

This clonotype was recorded at least ten times. The chain links TRBV12-3 or TRBV12-4 to TRBJ2-1, with a tentative D call TRBD1 (5 bases). The V and J ends lost 6 bases and 4 bases respectively, with 16 bases between them. CDR3 length: 15 amino acids. The chain's CDR3 is CASSRVSNLYNEQFF. The DNA of the CDR3 is TGTGCCAGCAGCAGGGTTTCCAATTTATACAATGAGCAGTTCTTC.

This clonotype was seen a handful of times. The V and J genes are TRBV29-1 and TRBJ2-3, with 8 nucleotides matching TRBD2. The CDR3 is made up of 13 amino acids. J was trimmed by 3 bases and V by 7 bases; bases with no gene match: 6. In germline, CDR1 is SQVTM, CDR2 ANQGSEA. The CDR3 sequence is CSGAGERTDTQYF. The CDR3 DNA reads TGCAGCGGAGCGGGAGAGAGGACAGATACGCAGTATTTT.

In this sample, this clonotype turned up a few times. V and J are TRBV29-1 and TRBJ1-1, with D possibly TRBD1 on 5 matching bases. V lost 7 bases and J lost 3, with 12 bases in between. CDR1 SQVTM and CDR2 ANQGSEA come from the germline V gene. The CDR3 loop spans 12 amino acids. CDR3 residues: CSGRQTHTEAFF. CDR3 coding DNA: TGCAGCGGACGACAGACCCACACTGAAGCTTTCTTT.

J is TRBJ2-7 and V is TRBV10-3; either TRBD1 or TRBD2 may fit D (5 bases each). Germline V gene data show CDR1 as ENHRY and CDR2 as SYGVKD. The CDR3 spans 14 residues. The ends were cut back, 5 bases at V and 6 bases at J, with 17 bases in the middle. The CDR3 nucleotides are TGTGCCATCAGTCCTCTTGCCGGGACGGGCGAGCAGTACTTC. It codes for CAISPLAGTGEQYF.

V and J are TRBV7-8 and TRBJ2-5; no firm D call. V was clipped by 5 bases and J by 1 base, with 5 bases between them. Per the germline V gene, CDR1 is SGHVS and CDR2 is FQNEAQ. The CDR3 spans 12 residues. The CDR3 region is CASSRVQETQYF. Written as DNA, the CDR3 is TGTGCCAGCAGCCGGGTCCAAGAGACCCAGTACTTC.

The chain recombines TRBV5-1 with TRBJ2-7, with a tentative D call TRBD1 (6 bases). The CDR3 sequence is 15 residues long. Per germline, CDR1 SGHRS and CDR2 YFSETQ. The V and J ends lost 4 bases and 3 bases respectively, with 17 bases between them. The CDR3 sequence: CASSLEQGRVYEQYF. DNA of the CDR3: TGCGCCAGCAGCCTCGAACAGGGCAGAGTCTACGAGCAGTACTTC.

This clonotype has only a few counts. The J gene is TRBJ1-1, the V gene TRBV6-1; D uncertain. The CDR3 sequence is 14 residues long. Per germline, CDR1 MNHNS and CDR2 SASEGT. Trimming stripped 0 bases from V and 11 bases from J, with 16 bases between. DNA of the CDR3: TGTGCCAGCAGTGAAGCGCCCCGTCGGCGTCAGGCTTTCTTT. This sequence encodes CASSEAPRRRQAFF.

This clonotype was counted ten times or more. V gene TRBV3-1 combines with J gene TRBJ1-2; 8 nucleotides agree with TRBD1. Germline V gene sequence: CDR1 LGHDT, CDR2 YNNKEL (reference sequence). There are 13 residues in the CDR3. V shed 6 bases and J 2 bases; nucleotides not matched to a gene: 2. In DNA, the CDR3 is TGTGCCAGCAGGGACAGGGAAAACTATGGCTACACCTTC. Amino acid sequence: CASRDRENYGYTF.

This clonotype was recorded a few times. The V and J genes are TRBV20-1 and TRBJ1-5; D not resolved. The length of the CDR3 is 13 residues. Germline CDR1 is DFQATT and CDR2 is SNEGSKA (reference sequence). Trimming stripped 3 bases from V and 5 bases from J, with 11 bases between. CDR3 residues: CSASSPSDQPQHF. DNA of the CDR3: TGCAGTGCTAGTTCCCCATCGGATCAGCCCCAGCATTTT.

The chain employs TRBV5-1 and TRBJ1-4; 11 nucleotides line up with TRBD1. The CDR3 sequence is 14 residues long. Losses at the gene ends were 4 bases for V and 8 bases for J; bases not matched to a gene: 4. Germline lookup yields CDR1 SGHRS and CDR2 YFSETQ. The chain's CDR3 is CASSQDRGHEKLFF. The CDR3 nucleotides read TGCGCCAGCAGCCAGGACAGGGGGCACGAAAAACTGTTTTTT.